This entry concerns a single T cell receptor (beta chain). What it recognizes is unknown. This CDR3 comprises 17 residues. Trimming pared 1 base from V and 5 bases from J, leaving 17 bases between. The data were taken from a study of T cell repertoires in cytomegalovirus infection. Study information: It was the public TCR beta signatures that indicated both CMV infection and matching HLA type. Study-level results: Across the ex vivo response, the dominant clonotypes were HLA-C-restricted CMV-specific TCR beta clonotypes. Using cumulative public TCR beta family frequency, the authors identified those who carried CMV together with the relevant HLA.

Using its own MiXCR run on the reads, TCRdb lists one record per CDR3 protein. The profile shows around 450,000 distinct CDR3 sequences, around 32% of them singletons. The chain carries TRBV12-3 or TRBV12-4 and TRBJ2-2, with a tentative D call TRBD2 (6 bases). Source material: PBMCs. This receptor was obtained from a human donor in good health (CMV status not recorded). Some clones in this sample may be carry-over from other donors' samples. The CDR3 here is CASSLVRGSTRTGELFF. The CDR3 DNA is TGTGCCAGCAGTTTAGTTCGGGGGAGTACACGGACCGGGGAGCTGTTTTTT.